These T cell receptor beta chains were read from a single sample in a study of cytomegalovirus exposure and HLA in healthy donors. Repertoires were generated with immunoSEQ multiplex PCR, while TCRdb's copy carries only in-frame clones and drops some. The sample lists 150,000 to 200,000 clones, about 86% seen once, with approximately 2% in the top ten. Sequenced input: PBMCs. The receptors originated from a woman aged 18-29 years in good health and CMV-seropositive. Each CDR3 is given without its conserved first and last residue. Size is omitted from some rows. Given values are once, few, many or a class for expanded clones.

v_call clone_size cdr3_aa
TRBV5-1 . ASSFLTGVGEQY
TRBV7-2 . ASMRSSGTLNTEAF
TRBV5-4 . ASSLGSGKGDTQY
TRBV5-6 . ASSPRRLAGGRGTDTQY
TRBV7-2 . ASSFMAFGNTIY
TRBV9 once ASSAIASYTQY
TRBV11-1 . ASSSFGDGYT
TRBV5-1 once ASSFGGWVVRNTGELF
TRBV2 . ASSEGPSPLH
TRBV18 . ASSPPGVNTEAF
TRBV2 . ASNGLAGGVENIQY
TRBV4-1 . ASSQGGRKAF
TRBV5-1 . ASSLEGASYEQY
TRBV5-4 few ASSPTRNEQF
TRBV15 . ATSRTTAKGFNEKLF
TRBV30 few AWGPSGAIETQY
TRBV7-9 . ASSFGGPSTDTQY
TRBV7-6 . ASKQLPTTDTQY
TRBV7-9 . SSSSVGDSYPYGYT
TRBV30 few AWSPTSGAYNEQF
TRBV4-2 . ASSQDGSGPEELF
TRBV6-6 . ASRKTSGGGDEQF
TRBV19 once ASSTDPLYEQY
TRBV9 . ASSVTGSDTQY
TRBV4-2 . ASSLRTGERYGYT
TRBV4-1 few ASSPKRARGPED
TRBV6-1 . ASIRQTVTNYGYT
TRBV6-6 . ASSYRDTDTQY
TRBV7-9 . ASSPGTGTGELF
TRBV30 . AWSFSTDTQY
TRBV29-1 . SGQGQGVDNEQF
TRBV28 . ASRGTEGNQPQH
TRBV4-1 few ASSQDPRETQY
TRBV7-2 once ASSLDRGLAKNIQY
TRBV19 . ASSISQGGNQPQH
TRBV5-5 . ASSPLRNTEAF
TRBV11-3 few ASSLKTGGFYEKLF
TRBV6-5 . ASSYSKGGEQY
TRBV11-2 once ASSSIMGAWVAGANVLT
TRBV7-3 once ASSSQRGNTGELF